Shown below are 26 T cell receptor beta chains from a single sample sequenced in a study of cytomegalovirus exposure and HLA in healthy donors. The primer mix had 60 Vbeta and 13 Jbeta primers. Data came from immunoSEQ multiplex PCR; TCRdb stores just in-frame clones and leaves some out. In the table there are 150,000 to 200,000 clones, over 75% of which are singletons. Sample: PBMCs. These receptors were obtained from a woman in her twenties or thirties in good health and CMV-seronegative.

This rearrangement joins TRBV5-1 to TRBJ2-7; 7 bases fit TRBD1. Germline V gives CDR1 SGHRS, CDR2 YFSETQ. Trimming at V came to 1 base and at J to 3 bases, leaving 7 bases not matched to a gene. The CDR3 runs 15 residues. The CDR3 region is CASSLWRQGVYEQYF. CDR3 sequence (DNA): TGCGCCAGCAGCTTGTGGCGACAGGGAGTCTACGAGCAGTACTTC. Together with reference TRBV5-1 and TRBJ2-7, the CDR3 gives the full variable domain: KAGVTQTPRYLIKTRGQQVTLSCSPISGHRSVSWYQQTPGQGLQFLFEYFSETQRNKGNFPGRFSGRQFSNSRSEMNVSTLELGDSALYLCASSLWRQGVYEQYFGPGTRLTVT.

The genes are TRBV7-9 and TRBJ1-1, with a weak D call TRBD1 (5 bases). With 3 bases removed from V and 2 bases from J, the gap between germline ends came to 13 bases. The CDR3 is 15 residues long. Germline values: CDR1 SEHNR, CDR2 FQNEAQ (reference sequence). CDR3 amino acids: CASSFQGSLNTEAFF. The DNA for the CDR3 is TGTGCCAGCAGCTTCCAGGGTAGTCTTAACACTGAAGCTTTCTTT.

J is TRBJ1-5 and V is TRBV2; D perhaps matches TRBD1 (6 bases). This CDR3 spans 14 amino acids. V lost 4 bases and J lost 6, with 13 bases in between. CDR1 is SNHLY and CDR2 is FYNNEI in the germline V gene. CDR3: CASSAGQTGQPQHF. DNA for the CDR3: TGTGCCAGCAGTGCCGGACAGACGGGTCAGCCCCAGCATTTT.

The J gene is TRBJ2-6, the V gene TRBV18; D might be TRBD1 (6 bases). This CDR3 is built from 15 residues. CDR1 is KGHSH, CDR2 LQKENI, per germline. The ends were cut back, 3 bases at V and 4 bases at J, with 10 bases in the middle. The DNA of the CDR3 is TGTGCCAGCTCACCCAGGGGTTCAGGGGCCAACGTCCTGACTTTC. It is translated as CASSPRGSGANVLTF.

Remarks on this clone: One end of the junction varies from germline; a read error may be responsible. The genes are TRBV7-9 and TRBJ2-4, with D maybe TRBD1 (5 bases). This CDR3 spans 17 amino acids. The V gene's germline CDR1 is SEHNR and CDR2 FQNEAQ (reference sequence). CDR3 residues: CSSSSPGGALAKNIQYF. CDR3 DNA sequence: TGTTCCAGCAGCTCCCCGGGTGGGGCCCTAGCCAAAAACATTCAGTACTTC.

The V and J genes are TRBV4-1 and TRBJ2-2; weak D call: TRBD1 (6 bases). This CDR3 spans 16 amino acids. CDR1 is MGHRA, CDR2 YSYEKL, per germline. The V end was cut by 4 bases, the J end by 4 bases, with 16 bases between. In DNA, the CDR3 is TGCGCCAGCAGCCCCCACAGGGTGAGGGGCACCGGGGAGCTGTTTTTT. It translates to CASSPHRVRGTGELFF.

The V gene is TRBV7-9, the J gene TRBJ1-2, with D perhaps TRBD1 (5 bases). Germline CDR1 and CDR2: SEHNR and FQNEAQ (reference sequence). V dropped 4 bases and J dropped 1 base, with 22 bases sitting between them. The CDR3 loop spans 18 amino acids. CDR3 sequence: CASSSLTQAPSFNYGYTF. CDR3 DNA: TGTGCCAGCAGCTCCCTTACACAGGCCCCGTCCTTTAACTATGGCTACACCTTC.

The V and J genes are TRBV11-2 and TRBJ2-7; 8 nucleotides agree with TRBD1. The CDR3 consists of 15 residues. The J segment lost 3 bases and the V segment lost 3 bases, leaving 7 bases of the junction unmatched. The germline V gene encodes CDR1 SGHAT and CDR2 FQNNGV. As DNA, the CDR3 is TGTGCCAGCAGCTTGGAAACAGGGGGTAACTACGAGCAGTACTTC. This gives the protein CASSLETGGNYEQYF. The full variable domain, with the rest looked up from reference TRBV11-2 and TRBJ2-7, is EAGVAQSPRYKIIEKRQSVAFWCNPISGHATLYWYQQILGQGPKLLIQFQNNGVVDDSQLPKDRFSAERLKGVDSTLKIQPAKLEDSAVYLCASSLETGGNYEQYFGPGTRLTVT.

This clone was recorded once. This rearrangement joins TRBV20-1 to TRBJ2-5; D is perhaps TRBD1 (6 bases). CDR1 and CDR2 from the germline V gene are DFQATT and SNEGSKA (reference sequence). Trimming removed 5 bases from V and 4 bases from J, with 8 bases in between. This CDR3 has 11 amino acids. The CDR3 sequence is CSAARGETQYF. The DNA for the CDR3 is TGCAGTGCTGCCAGGGGAGAGACCCAGTACTTC.

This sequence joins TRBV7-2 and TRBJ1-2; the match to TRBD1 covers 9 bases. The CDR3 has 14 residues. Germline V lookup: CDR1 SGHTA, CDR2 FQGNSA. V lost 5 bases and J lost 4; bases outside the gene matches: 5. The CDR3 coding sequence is TGTGCCAGCAGCCTGGGACAGGGCTCCTATGGCTACACCTTC. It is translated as CASSLGQGSYGYTF. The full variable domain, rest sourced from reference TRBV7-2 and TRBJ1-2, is GAGVSQSPSNKVTEKGKDVELRCDPISGHTALYWYRQSLGQGLEFLIYFQGNSAPDKSGLPSDRFSAERTGGSVSTLTIQRTQQEDSAVYLCASSLGQGSYGYTFGSGTRLTVV.

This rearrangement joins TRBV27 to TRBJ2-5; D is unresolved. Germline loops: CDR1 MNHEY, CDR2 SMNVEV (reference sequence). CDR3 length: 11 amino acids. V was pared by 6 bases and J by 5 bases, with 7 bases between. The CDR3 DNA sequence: TGTGCCAGCAGCTCGAGGGAGACCCAGTACTTC. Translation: CASSSRETQYF.

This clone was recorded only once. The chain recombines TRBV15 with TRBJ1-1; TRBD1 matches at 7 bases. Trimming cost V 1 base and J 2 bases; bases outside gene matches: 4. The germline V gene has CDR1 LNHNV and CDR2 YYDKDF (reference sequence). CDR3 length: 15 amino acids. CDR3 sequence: CATSRAHRGNTEAFF. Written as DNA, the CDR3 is TGTGCCACCAGCAGAGCTCACAGGGGAAACACTGAAGCTTTCTTT.

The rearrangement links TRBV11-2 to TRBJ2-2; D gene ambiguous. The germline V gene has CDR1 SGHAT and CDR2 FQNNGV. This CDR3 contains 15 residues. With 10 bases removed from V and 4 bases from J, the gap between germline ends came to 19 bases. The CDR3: CATPSDPWSTGELFF. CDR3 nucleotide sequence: TGTGCCACCCCTTCAGACCCTTGGAGCACCGGGGAGCTGTTTTTT.

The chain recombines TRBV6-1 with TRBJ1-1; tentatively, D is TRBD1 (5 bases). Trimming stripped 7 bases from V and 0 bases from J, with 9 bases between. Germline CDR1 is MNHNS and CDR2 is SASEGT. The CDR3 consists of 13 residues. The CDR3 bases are TGTGCCAGCAATACAGGTATGAACACTGAAGCTTTCTTT. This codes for CASNTGMNTEAFF.

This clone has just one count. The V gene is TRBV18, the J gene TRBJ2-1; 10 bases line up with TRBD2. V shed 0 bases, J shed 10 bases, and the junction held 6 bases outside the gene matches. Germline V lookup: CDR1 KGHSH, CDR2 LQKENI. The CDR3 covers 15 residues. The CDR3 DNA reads TGTGCCAGCTCACCACCTAGCGGGGGGACGTGGGAGCAGTTCTTC. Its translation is CASSPPSGGTWEQFF. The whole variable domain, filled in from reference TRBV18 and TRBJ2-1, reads NAGVMQNPRHLVRRRGQEARLRCSPMKGHSHVYWYRQLPEEGLKFMVYLQKENIIDESGMPKERFSAEFPKEGPSILRIQQVVRGDSAAYFCASSPPSGGTWEQFFGPGTRLTVL.

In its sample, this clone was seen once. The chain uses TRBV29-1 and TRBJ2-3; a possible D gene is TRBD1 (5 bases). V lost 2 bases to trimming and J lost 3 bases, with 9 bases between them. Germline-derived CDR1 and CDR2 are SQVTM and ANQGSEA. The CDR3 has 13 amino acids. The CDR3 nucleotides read TGCAGCGTTGAAAGGGGTGGAACAGATACGCAGTATTTT. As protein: CSVERGGTDTQYF.

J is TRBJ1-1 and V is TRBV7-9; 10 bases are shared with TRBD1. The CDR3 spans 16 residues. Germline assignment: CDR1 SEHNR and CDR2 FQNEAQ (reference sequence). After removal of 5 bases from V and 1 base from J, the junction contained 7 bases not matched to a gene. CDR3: CASSHRQGAGNTEAFF. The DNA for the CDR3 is TGTGCCAGCAGCCACAGACAGGGGGCCGGGAACACTGAAGCTTTCTTT.

CDR3: CASSAKGAGTGTFF. The CDR3 DNA reads as TGCGCCAGCAGCGCGAAGGGGGCAGGGACAGGGACGTTCTTC. The J gene is TRBJ2-1, the V gene TRBV5-1; 9 bases are shared with TRBD1. The CDR3 length is 14 residues. With V trimmed by 4 bases and J by 15 bases, 14 bases remained unmatched. In germline, CDR1 is SGHRS, CDR2 YFSETQ.

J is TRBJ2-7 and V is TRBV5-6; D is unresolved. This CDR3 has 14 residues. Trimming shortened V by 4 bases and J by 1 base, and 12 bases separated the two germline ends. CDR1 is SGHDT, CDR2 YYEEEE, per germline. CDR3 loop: CASSRKPKSYEQYF. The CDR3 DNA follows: TGTGCCAGCAGCCGCAAGCCCAAGTCCTACGAGCAGTACTTC.

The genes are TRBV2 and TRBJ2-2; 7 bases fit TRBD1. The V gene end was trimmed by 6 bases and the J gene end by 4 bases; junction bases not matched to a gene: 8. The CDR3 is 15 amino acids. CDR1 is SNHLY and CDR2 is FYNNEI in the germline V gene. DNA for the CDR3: TGTGCCAGCAGCTTGACAGGGAGAGGCACCGGGGAGCTGTTTTTT. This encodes CASSLTGRGTGELFF.

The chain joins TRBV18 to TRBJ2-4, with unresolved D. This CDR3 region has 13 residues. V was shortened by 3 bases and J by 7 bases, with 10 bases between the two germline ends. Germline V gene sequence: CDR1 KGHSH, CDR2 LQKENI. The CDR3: CASSPNSGNIQYF. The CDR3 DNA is TGTGCCAGCTCACCCAACTCCGGTAACATTCAGTACTTC.

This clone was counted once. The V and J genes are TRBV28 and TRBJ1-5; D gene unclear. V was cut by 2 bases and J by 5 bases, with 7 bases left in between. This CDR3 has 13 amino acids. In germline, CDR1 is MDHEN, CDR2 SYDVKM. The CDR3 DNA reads TGTGCCAGCAGTTTACTTGGCTATCAGCCCCAGCATTTT. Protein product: CASSLLGYQPQHF.

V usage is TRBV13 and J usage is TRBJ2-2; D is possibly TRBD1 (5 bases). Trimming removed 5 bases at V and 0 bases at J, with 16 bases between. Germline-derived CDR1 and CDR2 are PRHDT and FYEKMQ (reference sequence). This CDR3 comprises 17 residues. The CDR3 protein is CASSLRDSPSNTGELFF. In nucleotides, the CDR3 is TGTGCCAGCAGCCTCCGCGACAGCCCATCGAACACCGGGGAGCTGTTTTTT.

CDR3 coding DNA: TGTGCCAGCAAGCCGCCAGCGGGGAACACCGGGGAGCTGTTTTTT. Amino acid sequence: CASKPPAGNTGELFF. V is TRBV6-1 and J is TRBJ2-2; D is possibly TRBD2 (6 bases). Trimming stripped 7 bases from V and 1 base from J, with 13 bases between. CDR1 MNHNS and CDR2 SASEGT come from the germline V gene. The CDR3 spans 15 residues.

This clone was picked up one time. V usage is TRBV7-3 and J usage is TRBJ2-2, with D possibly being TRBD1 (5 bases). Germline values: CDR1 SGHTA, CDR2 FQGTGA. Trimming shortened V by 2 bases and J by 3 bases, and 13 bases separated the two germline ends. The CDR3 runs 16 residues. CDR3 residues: CASSLGARVHTGELFF. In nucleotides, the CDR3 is TGTGCCAGCAGCTTAGGGGCCAGAGTGCACACCGGGGAGCTGTTTTTT.

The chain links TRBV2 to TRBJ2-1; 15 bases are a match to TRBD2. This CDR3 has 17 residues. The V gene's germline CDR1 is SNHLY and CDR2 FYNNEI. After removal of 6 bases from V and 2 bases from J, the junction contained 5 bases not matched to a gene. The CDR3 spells CASSPGLAGGTYNEQFF. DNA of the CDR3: TGTGCCAGCAGCCCGGGACTAGCGGGGGGAACCTACAATGAGCAGTTCTTC.